A selection of T cell receptor beta chains follows, all from one sample in a study of cytomegalovirus exposure and HLA in healthy donors. Generated by immunoSEQ multiplex PCR, the TCRdb table keeps only in-frame clones and is missing some. The table has 99,000 or so clones, roughly 72% seen once; the top ten hold over 4.5%. Sequenced sample: PBMCs. Receptors were obtained from a woman between 18 and 30 years old in good health and CMV-seropositive. Each CDR3 is given with its conserved first and last residue. Each record gives: CDR3 protein, CDR3 DNA, V gene, J gene, clone size, D gene. The D gene is left open where the match is weak. Clone size is not always given. Where it is, it says once, few, many or a class for expanded clones.

CASSLARQGLAAFF,TGTGCCAGCAGCTTAGCACGACAGGGCTTGGCAGCTTTCTTT,TRBV11-1,TRBJ1-1,-,TRBD1
CASRGDNPSYEQYF,TGTGCCAGCAGGGGGGACAACCCTTCCTACGAGCAGTACTTC,TRBV27,TRBJ2-7,-,-
CAWSSGDEQFF,TGTGCCTGGAGTTCAGGGGATGAGCAGTTCTTC,TRBV30,TRBJ2-1,-,-
CASSAEDTLPRNTIYF,TGTGCCAGCAGCGCTGAGGACACCCTCCCACGGAACACCATATATTTT,TRBV9,TRBJ1-3,-,-
CASSPQEGKNTQYF,TGTGCCAGCTCACCACAGGAGGGCAAGAATACCCAGTACTTC,TRBV18,TRBJ2-5,-,-
CASSLVFGARETQYF,TGTGCCAGCAGCTTAGTATTTGGGGCGCGGGAGACCCAGTACTTC,TRBV11-3,TRBJ2-5,-,-
CAWSVPPIRGPDTQYF,TGTGCCTGGAGTGTACCGCCGATAAGAGGGCCAGATACGCAGTATTTT,TRBV30,TRBJ2-3,-,-
CAWSPLNTEAFF,TGTGCCTGGAGTCCATTGAACACTGAAGCTTTCTTT,TRBV30,TRBJ1-1,-,-
CASSLDRTGGTYGYTF,TGTGCCAGCAGCTTAGATAGGACAGGGGGTACCTATGGCTACACCTTC,TRBV7-8,TRBJ1-2,-,TRBD1
CSVAAGAHTYNEQFF,TGCAGCGTTGCAGCGGGAGCTCACACCTACAATGAGCAGTTCTTC,TRBV29-1,TRBJ2-1,few,TRBD2
CASSLGTRTGFYGYTF,TGTGCCAGCAGCCTCGGCACCAGGACAGGTTTCTATGGCTACACCTTC,TRBV9,TRBJ1-2,-,TRBD1
CSVSRDSSNQPQHF,TGCAGCGTCTCCCGGGACAGTAGCAATCAGCCCCAGCATTTT,TRBV29-1,TRBJ1-5,once,TRBD1
CASSVGVDGLTGELFF,TGTGCCAGCAGCGTAGGAGTAGACGGACTCACCGGGGAGCTGTTTTTT,TRBV9,TRBJ2-2,-,-
CASSYQGSYEQYF,TGTGCCAGCAGTTACCAGGGATCCTACGAGCAGTACTTC,TRBV6-5,TRBJ2-7,-,-
CASSFSGGRIYNEQFF,TGTGCCAGCAGTTTCTCGGGCGGGAGGATATACAATGAGCAGTTCTTC,TRBV27,TRBJ2-1,-,TRBD2
CSVGVMSGEKLFF,TGCAGCGTTGGTGTGATGTCCGGTGAAAAACTGTTTTTT,TRBV29-1,TRBJ1-4,-,-
CASSLTWTPATNEKLFF,TGTGCCAGCAGCTTGACTTGGACTCCAGCAACTAATGAAAAACTGTTTTTT,TRBV5-4,TRBJ1-4,-,-
CASSLSGSGDNEQFF,TGTGCCAGCAGTCTAAGCGGGAGTGGGGACAATGAGCAGTTCTTC,TRBV6-5,TRBJ2-1,-,TRBD2
CASSVGQGVSYGYTF,TGTGCCAGCAGCGTAGGACAGGGTGTCTCCTATGGCTACACCTTC,TRBV6-1,TRBJ1-2,-,TRBD1
CASKGQYLLSKNIQYF,TGTGCCAGCAAGGGGCAGTACTTACTATCCAAAAACATTCAGTACTTC,TRBV2,TRBJ2-4,once,-
CASSPTTTSYNEQFF,TGCGCCAGCAGCCCAACGACAACCTCCTACAATGAGCAGTTCTTC,TRBV5-1,TRBJ2-1,-,-
CASSKPPGTGPPGNTIYF,TGTGCCAGCAGCAAACCTCCCGGGACAGGGCCGCCTGGAAACACCATATATTTT,TRBV21-1,TRBJ1-3,-,-
CAWSVPGTSGRWRETQYF,TGTGCCTGGAGTGTACCCGGGACTAGCGGGAGGTGGAGGGAGACCCAGTACTTC,TRBV30,TRBJ2-5,-,TRBD2
CASSYSTGGRTDTQYF,TGTGCCAGCAGTTACTCGACAGGGGGAAGGACAGATACGCAGTATTTT,TRBV6-5,TRBJ2-3,-,TRBD1
CATSRDPAGYQPQHF,TGTGCCACCAGCAGAGATCCGGCAGGGTATCAGCCCCAGCATTTT,TRBV15,TRBJ1-5,-,-
CASSQAGVYEQYF,TGTGCCAGCAGCCAAGCGGGGGTCTACGAGCAGTACTTC,TRBV4-2,TRBJ2-7,-,-
CASSLEGSPVGQPQHF,TGTGCCAGCAGTTTGGAGGGGTCTCCTGTCGGTCAGCCCCAGCATTTT,TRBV28,TRBJ1-5,few,-
CASSLEMNTEAFF,TGTGCCAGCAGCTTGGAGATGAACACTGAAGCTTTCTTT,TRBV11-1,TRBJ1-1,-,-
CALSVYTGELFF,TGTGCTCTGAGCGTTTACACCGGGGAGCTGTTTTTT,TRBV30,TRBJ2-2,-,-
CATSGQGKKLFF,TGTGCCACCAGCGGGCAGGGTAAAAAACTGTTTTTT,TRBV15,TRBJ1-4,once,-
CASSLTGQPPEAFF,TGTGCCAGCAGCTTAACGGGACAGCCCCCTGAAGCTTTCTTT,TRBV7-9,TRBJ1-1,-,TRBD1
CASSIQGDYGYTF,TGTGCCAGTAGTATACAGGGGGACTATGGCTACACCTTC,TRBV19,TRBJ1-2,-,TRBD1